This TCR beta chain was sequenced for a study of blood T cell repertoires in COVID-19. Per the authors' pipeline: Researchers report that nucleated cell counts were estimated from reference gene primer amplification. Here immunoSEQ multiplex PCR was the method, and the copy in TCRdb shows in-frame clones only, minus some. That table gives V, J and clone size, and the DNA gave D and trimming. The sample contains roughly 120,000 clones, around 80% of which appear only once. With 11 bases clipped from V and 4 bases from J, the junction kept 8 bases outside the gene matches. Germline V gives CDR1 MNHEY, CDR2 SVGAGI. The CDR3 contains 13 residues. This clone was seen a few times.

The chain couples TRBV6-5 to TRBJ1-1; 9 positions match TRBD1. The receptor was isolated from a man in his 70s with acute or convalescent COVID-19. The material sequenced was peripheral blood. The CDR3 region is CAPAHRGRTEAFF. In DNA, the CDR3 is TGTGCCCCGGCCCACAGGGGGCGCACTGAAGCTTTCTTT.